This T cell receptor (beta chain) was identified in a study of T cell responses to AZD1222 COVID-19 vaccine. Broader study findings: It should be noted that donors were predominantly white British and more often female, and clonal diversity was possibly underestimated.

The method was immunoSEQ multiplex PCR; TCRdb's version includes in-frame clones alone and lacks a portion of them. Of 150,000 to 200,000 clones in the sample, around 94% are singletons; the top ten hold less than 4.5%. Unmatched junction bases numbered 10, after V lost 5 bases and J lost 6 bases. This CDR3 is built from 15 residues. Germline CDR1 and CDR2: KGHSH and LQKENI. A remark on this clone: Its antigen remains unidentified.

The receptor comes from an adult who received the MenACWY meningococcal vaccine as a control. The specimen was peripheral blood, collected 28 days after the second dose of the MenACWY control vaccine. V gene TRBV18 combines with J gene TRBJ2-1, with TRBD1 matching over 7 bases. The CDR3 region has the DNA TGTGCCAGCTCATCATTTGGACAGGCTCGCAATGAGCAGTTCTTC. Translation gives CASSSFGQARNEQFF.